Below, 27 T cell receptor beta chains from the same sample are listed, as sequenced in a study of regulatory T cells in long-lasting Graves disease. Both iRepertoire HTBI primers and Arm-PCR of CDR3 regions were used to build the TCR beta libraries. A single record per CDR3 protein comes from TCRdb applying MiXCR to the multiplex PCR reads. The data show about 620,000 distinct CDR3 sequences, with roughly 16% seen just once and approximately 18% held by the top ten. Time point: newly diagnosed GD, antithyroid drugs for less than 3 months. The TCR library used RNA extracted from PBMCs. This same sample was also taken into another study, of T cells in Graves' hyperthyroidism and ophthalmopathy.

Sample: peripheral blood mononuclear cells (PBMCs), taken at new diagnosis, from a patient treated with antithyroid drugs. The receptors stem from a woman aged 25-40 years with Graves disease.

The chain employs TRBV5-8 and TRBJ1-2, with TRBD1 as a possible D gene (5 bases). CDR3 length: 17 residues. Looked up from germline, CDR1 is SGHTS and CDR2 is YDEGEE. Trimming removed 7 bases from V and 0 bases from J, with 22 bases in between. The CDR3 region has the DNA TGTGCCAGCGGTCTTGGGACGGCACCTTTAACTAACTATGGCTACACCTTC. Protein product: CASGLGTAPLTNYGYTF.

This clonotype was counted many times. The chain carries TRBV20-1 and TRBJ1-2; tentatively, D is TRBD1 (6 bases). CDR1 is DFQATT, CDR2 SNEGSKA, per germline (reference sequence). CDR3 size: 14 residues. The V end lost 2 bases, the J end lost 4 bases, and 14 bases lay between the germline ends. This CDR3 is CSARLPGAGYGYTF. In nucleotides, the CDR3 is TGCAGTGCTAGACTTCCAGGGGCGGGCTATGGCTACACCTTC.

Regarding this clonotype: A read error may be the cause here, since a much bigger clone is one base away. This chain links TRBV12-3 or TRBV12-4 with TRBJ1-6; 9 bases fit TRBD1. V was pared by 6 bases and J by 7 bases, with 7 bases of the junction left unmatched. The CDR3 spans 15 residues. The DNA of the CDR3 is TGTGCCAGCAGACCTAACAGGGGGCAAAATTCACCCCTCCACTTT. This encodes CASRPNRGQNSPLHF.

The J gene is TRBJ2-5, the V gene TRBV20-1, with D possibly matching TRBD2 (5 bases). Germline lookup yields CDR1 DFQATT and CDR2 SNEGSKA (reference sequence). With 1 base removed from V and 5 bases from J, the gap between germline ends came to 14 bases. This CDR3 region has 14 residues. CDR3 loop: CSARGSRAVETQYF. CDR3 in DNA: TGCAGTGCTAGAGGCAGTCGAGCGGTGGAGACCCAGTACTTC.

The chain employs TRBV5-1 and TRBJ1-4; a possible D gene is TRBD1 (5 bases). Per the germline V gene, CDR1 is SGHRS and CDR2 is YFSETQ. CDR3 length equals 13 residues. The ends were cut back, 6 bases at V and 7 bases at J, with 13 bases in the middle. The CDR3 region has the DNA TGCGCCAGCACTGGGGGGGACGGTGAAAAACTGTTTTTT. Translating gives CASTGGDGEKLFF.

This clonotype was observed many times. This chain uses TRBV20-1 with TRBJ2-3; D is possibly TRBD1 (5 bases). This CDR3 comprises 14 residues. Trimming removed 3 bases from V and 5 bases from J, with 15 bases in between. Germline V lookup: CDR1 DFQATT, CDR2 SNEGSKA (reference sequence). The CDR3 is CSASSRVNIDTQYF. CDR3 sequence (DNA): TGCAGTGCTAGTTCCAGGGTTAACATAGATACGCAGTATTTT.

This clonotype was recorded at least ten times. The chain combines TRBV14 with TRBJ2-1, with 9 bases identical to TRBD1. The germline gives CDR1 SGHDN, CDR2 FVKESK. With 4 bases clipped from V and 4 bases from J, the junction kept 5 bases outside the gene matches. The CDR3 runs 15 residues. The CDR3 coding sequence is TGTGCCAGCAGCCCGGGACAGGGAGAGTACAATGAGCAGTTCTTC. Translation gives CASSPGQGEYNEQFF.

The chain uses TRBV12-3 or TRBV12-4 and TRBJ2-7; 13 bases map to TRBD2. The CDR3 runs 15 residues. The ends lost 7 bases at V and 2 bases at J; junction bases unmatched: 5. This CDR3 reads CASTIGLAGAYEQYF. The CDR3 bases are TGTGCCAGCACCATTGGACTAGCGGGAGCCTACGAGCAGTACTTC.

J is TRBJ2-2 and V is TRBV30; 7 nucleotides agree with TRBD1. V was pared by 1 base and J by 2 bases, with 4 bases of the junction left unmatched. CDR1 and CDR2 (germline): GTSNPN, SVGIG (reference sequence). The CDR3 consists of 15 residues. CDR3 DNA: TGTGCCTGGAGTGGGGGGACAGACAACACCGGGGAGCTGTTTTTT. Translating it yields CAWSGGTDNTGELFF.

This clonotype was picked up a small number of times. This chain uses TRBV5-1 with TRBJ1-2; D may be TRBD1 (5 bases). CDR1 and CDR2 from the germline V gene are SGHRS and YFSETQ. Trimming pared 4 bases from V and 4 bases from J, leaving 17 bases between. The CDR3 runs to 15 residues. This chain's CDR3 is CASSDGGRAVYGYTF. The DNA for the CDR3 is TGCGCCAGCAGCGACGGGGGGAGAGCTGTCTATGGCTACACCTTC.

This clonotype has just a few counts. The chain has TRBV20-1 and TRBJ2-1; D gene uncertain. In germline, CDR1 is DFQATT, CDR2 SNEGSKA (reference sequence). V was clipped by 1 base and J by 4 bases, with 17 bases between them. This CDR3 has 16 residues. Here the CDR3 DNA reads TGCAGTGCTAGAGCCACTATTTACTTCTCTTACAATGAGCAGTTCTTC. Translation: CSARATIYFSYNEQFF.

This clonotype showed up many times. The V and J genes are TRBV27 and TRBJ1-2; D is perhaps TRBD1 (5 bases). Trimming left V 6 bases short and J 4 bases short, with 12 bases between. The CDR3 has 13 amino acids. Germline V gives CDR1 MNHEY, CDR2 SMNVEV (reference sequence). CDR3 nucleotides: TGTGCCAGCAGCCTCAGGGACGGCTATGGCTACACCTTC. It translates to CASSLRDGYGYTF.

The gene calls are TRBV5-8 and TRBJ2-3, with 7 bases aligning to TRBD1. This CDR3 comprises 16 residues. The germline CDR1 and CDR2 sequences are SGHTS and YDEGEE. J gave up 5 bases and V 3 bases, and 12 bases lay outside the gene matches. CDR3 coding DNA: TGTGCCAGCAGCTCAGGGGGACGGTGGATTGGAGATACGCAGTATTTT. Residues: CASSSGGRWIGDTQYF.

This clonotype occurred many times. V and J are TRBV20-1 and TRBJ1-1; weak D call: TRBD1 (5 bases). The CDR3 runs to 15 residues. Germline V lookup: CDR1 DFQATT, CDR2 SNEGSKA (reference sequence). Trimming took 4 bases from V and 1 from J, leaving 16 bases between them. The CDR3 spells CSATTMGTANTEAFF. Written as DNA, the CDR3 is TGCAGTGCTACAACGATGGGGACGGCGAACACTGAAGCTTTCTTT.

In this sample, this clonotype turned up many times. The chain is built from TRBV27 and TRBJ2-7; TRBD2 matches at 10 bases. The junction had 15 bases not matched to a gene; V was cut back by 10 bases and J by 6 bases. The CDR3 consists of 15 residues. CDR1 is MNHEY, CDR2 SMNVEV, per germline (reference sequence). DNA of the CDR3: TGTGCCACAAAGGAAGTAGCGGGAGGTCAGGTCGAGCAGTACTTC. Residues: CATKEVAGGQVEQYF.

This chain connects TRBV9 to TRBJ2-3; D is undetermined. The V gene lost 4 bases and the J gene lost 2 bases, with 11 bases spanning the gap. The CDR3 is 14 amino acids. The V gene's germline CDR1 is SGDLS and CDR2 YYNGEE. This CDR3 is CASSPLRVTDTQYF. The CDR3 bases are TGTGCCAGCAGCCCCCTTCGGGTCACAGATACGCAGTATTTT.

Ten or more counts support this clonotype. This chain joins TRBV3-1 and TRBJ1-1; no definite D call. Between the trimmed V and J ends, which lost 6 bases and 1 base, there was a span of 9 bases. In germline, CDR1 is LGHDT, CDR2 YNNKEL (reference sequence). The CDR3 is 13 residues long. Here the CDR3 DNA reads TGTGCCAGCAGAATCCGGACGAACACTGAAGCTTTCTTT. Encoded protein: CASRIRTNTEAFF.

This chain connects TRBV4-1 to TRBJ2-7; no clear D. Trimming took 1 base from V and 3 from J, leaving 13 bases between them. The CDR3 is made up of 15 amino acids. The V gene's germline CDR1 is MGHRA and CDR2 YSYEKL. CDR3 nucleotide sequence: TGCGCCAGCAGCCAAGTTCGGCCCCCTGGCTACGAGCAGTACTTC. It is translated as CASSQVRPPGYEQYF.

This clonotype was picked up a small number of times. This chain links TRBV14 with TRBJ2-5, with 8 bases lining up with TRBD2. Germline V gene data show CDR1 as SGHDN and CDR2 as FVKESK. The CDR3 extends over 14 amino acids. Losses at the gene ends were 4 bases for V and 1 base for J; bases not matched to a gene: 2. The CDR3 spells CASSPGGFQETQYF. The CDR3 nucleotides read TGTGCCAGCAGCCCGGGAGGGTTCCAAGAGACCCAGTACTTC. The full variable domain, completed using reference TRBV14 and TRBJ2-5, is EAGVTQFPSHSVIEKGQTVTLRCDPISGHDNLYWYRRVMGKEIKFLLHFVKESKQDESGMPNNRFLAERTGGTYSTLKVQPAELEDSGVYFCASSPGGFQETQYFGPGTRLLVL.

This clonotype was observed at least ten times. This chain connects TRBV2 to TRBJ2-1; 13 nucleotides align to TRBD2. The junction had 6 bases not matched to a gene; V was cut back by 6 bases and J by 4 bases. This CDR3 is built from 16 residues. CDR1 and CDR2 from the germline V gene are SNHLY and FYNNEI. DNA of the CDR3: TGTGCCAGCAGAACGGGACTAGCGGGACGGTACAATGAGCAGTTCTTC. Protein sequence: CASRTGLAGRYNEQFF.

In its sample, this clonotype was seen many times. The gene calls are TRBV2 and TRBJ2-3; D possibly corresponds to TRBD1 (6 bases). This CDR3 spans 15 amino acids. The V gene's germline CDR1 is SNHLY and CDR2 FYNNEI. The germline V and J ends were trimmed by 6 bases and 0 bases, with 13 bases remaining between them. CDR3 coding DNA: TGTGCCAGCAGGGAGACAGGTTCTAGCACAGATACGCAGTATTTT. It encodes CASRETGSSTDTQYF. Complete variable domain (other parts from reference TRBV2 and TRBJ2-3): EPEVTQTPSHQVTQMGQEVILRCVPISNHLYFYWYRQILGQKVEFLVSFYNNEISEKSEIFDDQFSVERPDGSNFTLKIRSTKLEDSAMYFCASRETGSSTDTQYFGPGTRLTVL.

The table lists this clonotype with many counts. This chain joins TRBV18 and TRBJ2-3; a possible D gene is TRBD1 (6 bases). The CDR3 is 15 amino acids. Trimming cost V 0 bases and J 1 base, with 8 bases left between them. CDR1 is KGHSH, CDR2 LQKENI, per germline. CDR3 region: CASSPPTGGTDTQYF. The CDR3 DNA sequence: TGTGCCAGCTCACCACCGACAGGTGGCACAGATACGCAGTATTTT.

This clonotype was seen only a few times. This may come from a read error, since a much larger clone is one base off. This chain connects TRBV3-1 to TRBJ2-2; 13 nucleotides agree with TRBD2. Germline CDR1 LGHDT, CDR2 YNNKEL (reference sequence). There are 15 residues in the CDR3. The J segment lost 6 bases and the V segment lost 6 bases, leaving 4 bases of the junction unmatched. CDR3 coding DNA: TGTGCCAGCAGTCGGACTAGCGGGAGCCCCGGGGAGCTGTTTTTT. Its translation: CASSRTSGSPGELFF.

This chain connects TRBV3-1 to TRBJ1-6; a possible D gene is TRBD1 (5 bases). The germline gives CDR1 LGHDT, CDR2 YNNKEL (reference sequence). The CDR3 is 15 amino acids. Trimming took off 4 bases at V and 7 bases at J, with 14 bases between the two ends. The CDR3 region is CASSLQEFTNSPLHF. Here the CDR3 DNA reads TGTGCCAGCAGCCTACAGGAATTTACCAATTCACCCCTCCACTTT.

J is TRBJ2-4 and V is TRBV7-6, with 7 positions matching TRBD2. Per the germline V gene, CDR1 is SGHVS and CDR2 is FNYEAQ. The CDR3 totals 14 residues. The ends lost 5 bases at V and 11 bases at J; junction bases unmatched: 12. The CDR3 nucleotides are TGTGCCAGCAGCCCCAGGGAGCGGGGCCCCCTTCAGTACTTC. Translated, it gives CASSPRERGPLQYF.

This clonotype was detected a few times. The chain's CDR3 is CASSSPLAKNIQYF. CDR3 in DNA: TGTGCCAGCAGTTCACCGTTAGCCAAAAACATTCAGTACTTC. The chain uses TRBV11-2 and TRBJ2-4, with D hard to call. The CDR3 extends over 14 amino acids. In germline, CDR1 is SGHAT, CDR2 FQNNGV. V dropped 6 bases and J dropped 0 bases, with 9 bases sitting between them.

In this sample, this clonotype turned up a few times. The J gene is TRBJ2-3, the V gene TRBV27; TRBD2 is a possible D gene (5 bases). Trimming cost V 6 bases and J 5 bases, with 15 bases left between them. The germline V gene has CDR1 MNHEY and CDR2 SMNVEV (reference sequence). This CDR3 is 14 amino acids long. CDR3 region: CASRTADRGDTQYF. DNA of the CDR3: TGTGCCAGCAGAACGGCCGATCGGGGAGATACGCAGTATTTT.